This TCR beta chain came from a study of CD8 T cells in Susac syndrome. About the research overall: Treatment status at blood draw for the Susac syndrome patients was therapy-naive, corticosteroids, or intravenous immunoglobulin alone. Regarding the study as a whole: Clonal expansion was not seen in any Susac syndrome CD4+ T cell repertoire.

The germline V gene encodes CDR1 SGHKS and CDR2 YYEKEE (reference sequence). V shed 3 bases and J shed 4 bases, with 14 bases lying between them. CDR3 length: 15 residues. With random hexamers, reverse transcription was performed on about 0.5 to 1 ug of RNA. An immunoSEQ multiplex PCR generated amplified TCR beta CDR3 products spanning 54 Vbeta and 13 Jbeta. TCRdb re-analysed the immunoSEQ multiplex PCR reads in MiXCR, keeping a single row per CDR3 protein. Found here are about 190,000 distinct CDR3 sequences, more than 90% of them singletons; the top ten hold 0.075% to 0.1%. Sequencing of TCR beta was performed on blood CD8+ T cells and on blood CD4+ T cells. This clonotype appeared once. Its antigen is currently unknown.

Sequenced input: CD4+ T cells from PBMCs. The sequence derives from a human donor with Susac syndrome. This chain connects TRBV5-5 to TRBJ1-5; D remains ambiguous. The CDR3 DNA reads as TGTGCCAGCAGCTACCGTACGGTCCTTAATCAGCCCCAGCATTTT. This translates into CASSYRTVLNQPQHF.